This T cell receptor (beta chain) was captured in a study of control samples from healthy donors and cancer patients. Method: immunoSEQ multiplex PCR; TCRdb's copy keeps in-frame clones and lacks some. The table has roughly 100,000 clones, approximately 90% seen once. The V and J ends lost 3 bases and 1 base respectively, with 9 bases between them. Germline lookup yields CDR1 SGHRS and CDR2 YFSETQ. The CDR3 is 14 amino acids. Sequenced material: PBMCs. The sequence derives from a man in his 60s with lung cancer. The chain links TRBV5-1 to TRBJ2-3; D is possibly TRBD1 (5 bases). In nucleotides, the CDR3 is TGCGCCAGCAGCTCTCAGACAGGCACAGATACGCAGTATTTT. Translated: CASSSQTGTDTQYF.